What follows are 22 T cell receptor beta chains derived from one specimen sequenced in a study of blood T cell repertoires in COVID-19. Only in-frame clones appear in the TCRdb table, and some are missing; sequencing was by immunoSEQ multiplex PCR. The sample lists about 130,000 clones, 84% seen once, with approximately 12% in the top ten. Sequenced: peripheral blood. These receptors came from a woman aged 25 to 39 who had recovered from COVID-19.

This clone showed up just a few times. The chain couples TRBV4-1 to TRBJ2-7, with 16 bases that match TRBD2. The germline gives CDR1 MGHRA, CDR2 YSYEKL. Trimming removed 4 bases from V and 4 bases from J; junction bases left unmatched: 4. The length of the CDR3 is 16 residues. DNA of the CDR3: TGCGCCAGCAGCCGAGGGACTAGCGGGGGGGTGTACGAGCAGTACTTC. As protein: CASSRGTSGGVYEQYF.

The CDR3, as DNA: TGTGCCAGCAGCTCTCTAGTGGGTTCACCCCTCCACTTT. Its protein product is CASSSLVGSPLHF. The rearrangement joins TRBV7-2 to TRBJ1-6; D call uncertain. The CDR3 is 13 amino acids. In germline, CDR1 is SGHTA, CDR2 FQGNSA. The ends were cut back, 4 bases at V and 9 bases at J, with 10 bases in the middle.

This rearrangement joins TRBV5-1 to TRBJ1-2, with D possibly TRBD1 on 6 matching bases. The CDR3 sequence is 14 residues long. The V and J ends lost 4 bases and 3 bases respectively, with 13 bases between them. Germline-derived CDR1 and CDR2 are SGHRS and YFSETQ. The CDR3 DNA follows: TGCGCCAGCAGCACATCCCCAGGGGACTATGGCTACACCTTC. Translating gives CASSTSPGDYGYTF.

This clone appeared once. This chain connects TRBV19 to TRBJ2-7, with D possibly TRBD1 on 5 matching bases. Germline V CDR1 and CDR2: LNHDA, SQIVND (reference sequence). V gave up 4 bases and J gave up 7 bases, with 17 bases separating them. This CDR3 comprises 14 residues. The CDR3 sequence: CASSRTQNLREQYF. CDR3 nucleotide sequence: TGTGCCAGTAGTAGGACACAGAATCTACGGGAGCAGTACTTC.

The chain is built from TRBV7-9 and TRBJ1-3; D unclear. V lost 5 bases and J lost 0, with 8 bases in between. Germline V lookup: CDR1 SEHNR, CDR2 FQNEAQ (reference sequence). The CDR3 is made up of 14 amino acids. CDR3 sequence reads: CASSAGSSGNTIYF. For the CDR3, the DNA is TGTGCCAGCAGCGCCGGGAGCTCTGGAAACACCATATATTTT.

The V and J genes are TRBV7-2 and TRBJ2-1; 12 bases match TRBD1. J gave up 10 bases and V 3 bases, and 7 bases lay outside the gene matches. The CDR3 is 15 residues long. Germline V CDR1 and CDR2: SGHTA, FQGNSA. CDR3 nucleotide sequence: TGTGCCAGCAGCTTTCTTGGGACAGGGGGCGCGGAGCAGTTCTTC. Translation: CASSFLGTGGAEQFF.

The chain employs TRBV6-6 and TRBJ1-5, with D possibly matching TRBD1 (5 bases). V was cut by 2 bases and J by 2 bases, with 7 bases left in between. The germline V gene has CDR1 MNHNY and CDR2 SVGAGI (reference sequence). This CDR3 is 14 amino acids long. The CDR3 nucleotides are TGTGCCAGCAGTTACGGGGGGGGCAATCAGCCCCAGCATTTT. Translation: CASSYGGGNQPQHF.

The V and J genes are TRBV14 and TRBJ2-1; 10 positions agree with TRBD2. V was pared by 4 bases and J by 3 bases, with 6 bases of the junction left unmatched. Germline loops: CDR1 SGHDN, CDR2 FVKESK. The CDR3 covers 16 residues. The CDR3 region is CASSPGTSVFYNEQFF. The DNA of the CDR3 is TGTGCCAGCAGCCCCGGGACTAGCGTGTTCTACAATGAGCAGTTCTTC. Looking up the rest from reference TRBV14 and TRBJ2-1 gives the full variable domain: EAGVTQFPSHSVIEKGQTVTLRCDPISGHDNLYWYRRVMGKEIKFLLHFVKESKQDESGMPNNRFLAERTGGTYSTLKVQPAELEDSGVYFCASSPGTSVFYNEQFFGPGTRLTVL.

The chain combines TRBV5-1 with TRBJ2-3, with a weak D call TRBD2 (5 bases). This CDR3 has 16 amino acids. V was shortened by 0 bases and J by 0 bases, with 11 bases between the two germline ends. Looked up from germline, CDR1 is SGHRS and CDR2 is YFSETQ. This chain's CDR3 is CASSLVVGDSTDTQYF. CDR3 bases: TGCGCCAGCAGCTTGGTAGTGGGAGATAGCACAGATACGCAGTATTTT.

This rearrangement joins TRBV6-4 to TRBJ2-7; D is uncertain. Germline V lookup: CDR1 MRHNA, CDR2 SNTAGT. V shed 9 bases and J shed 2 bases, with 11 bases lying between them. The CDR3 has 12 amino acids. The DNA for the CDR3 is TGTGCCAGTACCCCATCAGCCTACGAGCAGTACTTC. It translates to CASTPSAYEQYF.

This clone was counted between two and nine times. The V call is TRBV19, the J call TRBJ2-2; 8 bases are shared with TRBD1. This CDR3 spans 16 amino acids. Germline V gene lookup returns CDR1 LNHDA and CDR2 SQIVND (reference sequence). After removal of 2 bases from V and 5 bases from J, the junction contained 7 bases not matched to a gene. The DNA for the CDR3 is TGTGCCAGTAGTATATACGACAGGGGCCGGACCGGGGAGCTGTTTTTT. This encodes CASSIYDRGRTGELFF.

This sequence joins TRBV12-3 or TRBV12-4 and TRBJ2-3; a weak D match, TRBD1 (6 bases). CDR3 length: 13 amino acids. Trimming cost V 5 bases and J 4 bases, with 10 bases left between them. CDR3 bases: TGTGCCAGCAGTGTACAGGGCTCAGATACGCAGTATTTT. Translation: CASSVQGSDTQYF.

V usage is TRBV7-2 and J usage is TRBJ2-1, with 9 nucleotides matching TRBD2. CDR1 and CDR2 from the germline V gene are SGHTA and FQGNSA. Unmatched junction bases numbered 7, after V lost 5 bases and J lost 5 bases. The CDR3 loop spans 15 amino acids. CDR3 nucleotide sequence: TGTGCCAGCAGCCGTCAATCTAGCGGGAACAATGAGCAGTTCTTC. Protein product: CASSRQSSGNNEQFF.

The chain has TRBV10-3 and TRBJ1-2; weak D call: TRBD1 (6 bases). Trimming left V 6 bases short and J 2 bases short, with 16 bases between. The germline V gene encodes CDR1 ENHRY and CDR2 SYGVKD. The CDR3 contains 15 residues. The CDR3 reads CAIRSGTPANYGYTF. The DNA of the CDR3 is TGTGCCATCAGATCCGGGACACCCGCAAACTATGGCTACACCTTC.

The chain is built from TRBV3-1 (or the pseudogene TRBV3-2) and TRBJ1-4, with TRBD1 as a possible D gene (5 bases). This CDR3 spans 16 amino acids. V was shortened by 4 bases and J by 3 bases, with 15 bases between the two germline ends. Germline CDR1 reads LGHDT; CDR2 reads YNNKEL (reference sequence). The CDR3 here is CASSPWEGDSNEKLFF. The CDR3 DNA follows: TGTGCCAGCAGCCCTTGGGAAGGGGACTCTAATGAAAAACTGTTTTTT.

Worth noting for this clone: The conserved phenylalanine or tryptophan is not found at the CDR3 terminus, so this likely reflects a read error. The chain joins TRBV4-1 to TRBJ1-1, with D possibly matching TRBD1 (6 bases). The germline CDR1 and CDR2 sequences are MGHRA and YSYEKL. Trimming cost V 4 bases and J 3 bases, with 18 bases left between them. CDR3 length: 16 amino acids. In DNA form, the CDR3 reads TGCGCCAGCAGCCCCAGGACAGCCAACACTTACACTGAAGCTTTCCTT. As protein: CASSPRTANTYTEAFL.

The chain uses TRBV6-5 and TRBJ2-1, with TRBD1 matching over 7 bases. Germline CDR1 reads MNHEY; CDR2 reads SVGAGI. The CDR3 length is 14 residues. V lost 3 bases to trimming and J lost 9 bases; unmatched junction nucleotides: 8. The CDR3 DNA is TGTGCCAGCAGTTATTCGACAGGGTACGGTGAGCAGTTCTTC. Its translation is CASSYSTGYGEQFF.

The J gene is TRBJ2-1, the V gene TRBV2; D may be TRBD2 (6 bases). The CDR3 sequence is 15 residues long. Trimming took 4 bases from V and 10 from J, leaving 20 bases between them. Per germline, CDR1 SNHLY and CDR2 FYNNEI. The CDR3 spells CASSGLGGAPGEQFF. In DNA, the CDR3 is TGTGCCAGCAGTGGGTTGGGGGGTGCCCCAGGGGAGCAGTTCTTC. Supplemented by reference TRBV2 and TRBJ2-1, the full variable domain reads EPEVTQTPSHQVTQMGQEVILRCVPISNHLYFYWYRQILGQKVEFLVSFYNNEISEKSEIFDDQFSVERPDGSNFTLKIRSTKLEDSAMYFCASSGLGGAPGEQFFGPGTRLTVL.

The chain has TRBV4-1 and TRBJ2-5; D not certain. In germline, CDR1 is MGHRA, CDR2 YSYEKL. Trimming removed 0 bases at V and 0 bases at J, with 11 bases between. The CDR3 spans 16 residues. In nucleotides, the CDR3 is TGCGCCAGCAGCCAAGAAGGAACAGAGTACCAAGAGACCCAGTACTTC. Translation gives CASSQEGTEYQETQYF.

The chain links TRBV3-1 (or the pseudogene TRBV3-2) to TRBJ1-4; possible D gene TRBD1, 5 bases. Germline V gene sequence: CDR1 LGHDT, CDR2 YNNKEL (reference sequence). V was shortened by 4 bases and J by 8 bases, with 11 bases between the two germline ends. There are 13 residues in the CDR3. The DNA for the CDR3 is TGTGCCAGCAGCCCCGACAGAAGAGAAAAACTGTTTTTT. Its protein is CASSPDRREKLFF.

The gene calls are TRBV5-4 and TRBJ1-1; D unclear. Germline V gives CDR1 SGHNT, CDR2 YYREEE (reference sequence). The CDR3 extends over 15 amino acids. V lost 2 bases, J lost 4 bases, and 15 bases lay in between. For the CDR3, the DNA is TGTGCCAGCAGCTTTGGCCATGGAGGTTCCACTGAAGCTTTCTTT. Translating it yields CASSFGHGGSTEAFF.

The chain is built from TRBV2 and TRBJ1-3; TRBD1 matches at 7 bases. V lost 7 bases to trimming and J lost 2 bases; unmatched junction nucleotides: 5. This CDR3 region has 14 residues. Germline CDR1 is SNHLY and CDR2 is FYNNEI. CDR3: CASKLQGAGNTIYF. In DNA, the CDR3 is TGTGCCAGCAAGCTGCAGGGGGCTGGAAACACCATATATTTT.